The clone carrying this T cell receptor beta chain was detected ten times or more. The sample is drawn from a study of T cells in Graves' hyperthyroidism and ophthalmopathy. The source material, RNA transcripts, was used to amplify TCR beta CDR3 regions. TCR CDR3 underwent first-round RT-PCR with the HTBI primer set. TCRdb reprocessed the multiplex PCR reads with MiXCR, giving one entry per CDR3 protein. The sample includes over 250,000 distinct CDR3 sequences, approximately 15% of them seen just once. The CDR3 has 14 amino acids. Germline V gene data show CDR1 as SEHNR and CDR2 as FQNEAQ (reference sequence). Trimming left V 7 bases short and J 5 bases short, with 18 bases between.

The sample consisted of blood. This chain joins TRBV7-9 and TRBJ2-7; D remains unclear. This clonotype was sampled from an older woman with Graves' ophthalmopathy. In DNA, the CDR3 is TGTGCCAGCATACCGTTGGGTGGTGGCAACGAGCAGTACTTC. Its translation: CASIPLGGGNEQYF.